Below, one TCR beta chain is given with its context. Antigen: not known. The data were obtained in a study of identical twins. Whole-study findings and limits: Some out-of-frame alpha sequences were shared by twins, and these showed excess low generation probability.

TCRdb used MiXCR to reprocess the 5' RACE reads, holding one entry per CDR3 protein. Of 350,000 to 450,000 distinct CDR3 sequences listed, about 18% are singletons. What was sequenced was naive T cells sorted from blood. The origin of this receptor is a man between 50 and 59 years old in good health.

CDR3 amino acids: CASSEYLGSNQPQHF. The CDR3 nucleotides are TGTGCCAGCAGTGAATATCTAGGCAGCAATCAGCCCCAGCATTTT. This chain links TRBV6-1 with TRBJ1-5; D is unclear. The CDR3 runs to 15 residues. The V and J ends lost 2 bases and 1 base respectively, with 9 bases between them. Germline CDR1 reads MNHNS; CDR2 reads SASEGT.